This T cell receptor beta chain derives from a study of technical replicates of blood from a few donors. The protocol was immunoSEQ multiplex PCR, while the TCRdb copy is restricted to in-frame clones and leaves out a portion. The sample has about 62,000 clones, about 98% seen once. CDR1 is MNHNY, CDR2 SVGAGI, per germline (reference sequence). This CDR3 contains 13 residues. Trimming shortened V by 5 bases and J by 5 bases, and 9 bases separated the two germline ends. This chain joins TRBV6-6 and TRBJ2-2, with TRBD2 as a possible D gene (6 bases). This clonotype was sampled from a human donor in good health. Sequences were obtained from T cells isolated from PBMCs. The CDR3, as DNA: TGTGCCAGCAGTGGACTACAAACCGGGGAGCTGTTTTTT. Protein: CASSGLQTGELFF.